Listed below are T cell receptor beta chains from one sample, sequenced in a study of CD8 T cells in Susac syndrome. Each CDR3 protein is one row after TCRdb ran MiXCR on the immunoSEQ multiplex PCR reads. The top ten clones hold about 0.25% of a sample with 120,000 to 150,000 distinct CDR3 sequences, 85% to 95% of them seen once. The sequencing input was CD8+ T cells from PBMCs. The receptors were gathered from a human donor in good health. The CDR3 runs from the conserved cysteine through the conserved F or W. A D gene is named only where the DNA matches it firmly. Clone sizes are given selectively: once, few, many, or a class where the clone is expanded.

j_gene,v_gene,abundance,d_gene,CDR3aa,CDR3nt
TRBJ1-5,TRBV30,NA,NA,CAWSLLHF,TGTGCCTGGAGTCTGCTGCATTTT
TRBJ2-1,TRBV7-9,NA,TRBD2,CASSLGTGGPFNEQFF,TGTGCCAGCAGCTTAGGTACGGGAGGGCCTTTCAATGAGCAGTTCTTC
TRBJ2-7,TRBV7-2,NA,TRBD2,CASSLGDGLAGVYEQYF,TGTGCCAGCAGCTTAGGGGACGGGCTAGCGGGAGTCTACGAGCAGTACTTC
TRBJ2-5,TRBV27,NA,NA,CASSLGGAKTQYF,TGTGCCAGCAGTTTAGGGGGGGCGAAGACCCAGTACTTC
TRBJ1-1,TRBV4-3,NA,NA,CASSQGEVNTEAFF,TGCGCCAGCAGCCAAGGAGAAGTGAACACTGAAGCTTTCTTT
TRBJ2-5,TRBV7-7,NA,NA,CASSPIVGEWETQYF,TGTGCCAGCAGCCCCATAGTGGGGGAGTGGGAGACCCAGTACTTC
TRBJ1-1,TRBV29-1,NA,TRBD1,CSVPGTGGEAFF,TGCAGCGTCCCAGGGACAGGGGGTGAAGCTTTCTTT
TRBJ1-1,TRBV5-8,NA,NA,CASSIPVGRLIEAFF,TGTGCCAGCAGCATACCCGTGGGGCGATTGATTGAAGCTTTCTTT
TRBJ1-1,TRBV3-1,NA,NA,CASSQEQGSLEAFF,TGTGCCAGCAGCCAAGAACAGGGCTCCCTTGAAGCTTTCTTT
TRBJ1-2,TRBV20-1,NA,NA,CSASLGRGYTF,TGCAGTGCTAGTTTGGGGCGTGGCTACACCTTC
TRBJ1-5,TRBV27,NA,NA,CASSFVNQPQHF,TGTGCCAGCAGTTTTGTCAATCAGCCCCAGCATTTT
TRBJ1-1,TRBV27,few,TRBD1,CASRTGMNTEAFF,TGTGCCAGCAGGACAGGGATGAACACTGAAGCTTTCTTT
TRBJ2-1,TRBV27,NA,TRBD1,CASSLFDRANEQFF,TGTGCCAGCAGCCTATTTGACAGGGCCAATGAGCAGTTCTTC
TRBJ2-1,TRBV9,NA,NA,CASSVGPSPYNEQFF,TGTGCCAGCAGCGTGGGACCCTCCCCCTACAATGAGCAGTTCTTC
TRBJ2-1,TRBV7-8,once,TRBD2,CASSPFGPSGGNEQFF,TGTGCCAGCAGCCCATTTGGGCCTAGCGGGGGGAATGAGCAGTTCTTC
TRBJ2-7,TRBV30,once,TRBD1,CAWGPGQGYEQYF,TGTGCCTGGGGCCCGGGACAGGGCTACGAGCAGTACTTC
TRBJ2-7,TRBV20-1,NA,NA,CSARDDFRGDPYEQYF,TGCAGTGCTAGAGACGATTTCAGGGGGGATCCCTACGAGCAGTACTTC
TRBJ2-3,TRBV20-1,NA,TRBD2,CSARATLLAGVTDTQYF,TGCAGTGCTAGAGCCACGTTACTAGCGGGAGTAACAGATACGCAGTATTTT
TRBJ1-2,TRBV14,NA,NA,CASSPLTEDYGYTF,TGTGCCAGCAGCCCCTTAACAGAGGACTATGGCTACACCTTC
TRBJ1-5,TRBV20-1,NA,TRBD1,CSAWTGLGRNQPQHF,TGCAGTGCGTGGACAGGGTTGGGGCGAAATCAGCCCCAGCATTTT
TRBJ2-2,TRBV30,NA,TRBD1,CAWSAGQVAGELFF,TGTGCCTGGAGCGCCGGACAGGTCGCCGGGGAGCTGTTTTTT
TRBJ1-5,TRBV6-5,once,NA,CASSYGHQPQHF,TGTGCCAGCAGTTACGGCCATCAGCCCCAGCATTTT
TRBJ1-1,TRBV27,NA,NA,CASSFYINTEAFF,TGTGCCAGCAGTTTCTACATCAACACTGAAGCTTTCTTT
TRBJ2-5,TRBV20-1,NA,TRBD1,CSAAGTGREETQYF,TGCAGTGCCGCGGGGACAGGTCGAGAAGAGACCCAGTACTTC
TRBJ2-7,TRBV20-1,NA,NA,CSAPFILGSYEQYF,TGCAGTGCTCCCTTTATTTTGGGCTCCTACGAGCAGTACTTC
TRBJ2-7,TRBV29-1,NA,TRBD2,CSVVAGGLYEQYF,TGCAGCGTCGTAGCGGGAGGGTTGTACGAGCAGTACTTC
TRBJ2-7,TRBV4-3,once,NA,CASSQQWKVVSDEQYF,TGCGCCAGCAGCCAACAGTGGAAAGTAGTGAGCGACGAGCAGTACTTC
TRBJ2-5,TRBV18,NA,NA,CASSPTGQHQETQYF,TGTGCCAGCTCACCGACGGGACAACACCAAGAGACCCAGTACTTC